This passage covers 19 T cell receptor beta chains from one sample sequenced in a study of cytomegalovirus exposure and HLA in healthy donors. Amplification used 60 Vbeta primers and 13 Jbeta primers. Clones were read by immunoSEQ multiplex PCR, and TCRdb kept only the in-frame ones, dropping some. The table has about 61,000 clones, about 89% seen once; the top ten hold around 1.5%. Sequenced sample: PBMCs. Source of these receptors: a man younger than 45 in good health and CMV-seropositive.

This sequence joins TRBV2 and TRBJ1-4, with 8 bases that match TRBD1. The junction had 9 bases not matched to a gene; V was cut back by 5 bases and J by 4 bases. CDR1 and CDR2 from the germline V gene are SNHLY and FYNNEI. This CDR3 contains 16 residues. DNA of the CDR3: TGTGCCAGCAGTTATAACCCAGGGGGCCATAATGAAAAACTGTTTTTT. Translated, it gives CASSYNPGGHNEKLFF.

The sample holds one count of this clone. The chain uses TRBV29-1 and TRBJ1-6; 7 bases fit TRBD1. In germline, CDR1 is SQVTM, CDR2 ANQGSEA. The CDR3 is made up of 12 amino acids. V lost 6 bases to trimming and J lost 5 bases; unmatched junction nucleotides: 1. CDR3: CSVGTDNSPLHF. The CDR3 DNA sequence: TGCAGCGTCGGGACAGATAATTCACCCCTCCACTTT.

This clone appeared once. The chain links TRBV2 to TRBJ1-2; 11 bases align to TRBD1. CDR1 is SNHLY and CDR2 is FYNNEI in the germline V gene. The CDR3 is 14 residues long. The V gene end was trimmed by 4 bases and the J gene end by 7 bases; junction bases not matched to a gene: 5. CDR3 DNA: TGTGCCAGCAGTGTCGGACAGGGGGCTCTTGGCTACACCTTC. This translates into CASSVGQGALGYTF. The full variable domain, completed using reference TRBV2 and TRBJ1-2, is EPEVTQTPSHQVTQMGQEVILRCVPISNHLYFYWYRQILGQKVEFLVSFYNNEISEKSEIFDDQFSVERPDGSNFTLKIRSTKLEDSAMYFCASSVGQGALGYTFGSGTRLTVV.

This clone has more than one count but fewer than ten. The rearrangement joins TRBV4-1 to TRBJ1-4; D gene ambiguous. This CDR3 has 13 amino acids. Germline-derived CDR1 and CDR2 are MGHRA and YSYEKL. V shed 2 bases and J shed 7 bases, with 8 bases lying between them. This CDR3 reads CASSQRGVEKLFF. CDR3 DNA: TGCGCCAGCAGCCAACGAGGAGTTGAAAAACTGTTTTTT.

The sample holds one count of this clone. The chain employs TRBV28 and TRBJ1-5, with TRBD1 as a possible D gene (6 bases). Germline assignment: CDR1 MDHEN and CDR2 SYDVKM. There are 16 residues in the CDR3. Trimming took 1 base from V and 7 from J, leaving 17 bases between them. The chain's CDR3 is CASSLSQGRGWQPQHF. The CDR3 DNA follows: TGTGCCAGCAGTTTATCCCAGGGGAGAGGTTGGCAGCCCCAGCATTTT.

This rearrangement joins TRBV5-4 to TRBJ2-3; the D gene is possibly TRBD2 (5 bases). V dropped 4 bases and J dropped 1 base, with 7 bases sitting between them. The CDR3 is 13 residues long. Germline loops: CDR1 SGHNT, CDR2 YYREEE (reference sequence). DNA of the CDR3: TGTGCCAGCAGCCGGACTGGCACAGATACGCAGTATTTT. Translated, it gives CASSRTGTDTQYF.

The chain has TRBV27 and TRBJ2-1; 14 positions agree with TRBD2. Germline lookup yields CDR1 MNHEY and CDR2 SMNVEV (reference sequence). The ends lost 5 bases at V and 6 bases at J; junction bases unmatched: 3. The CDR3 runs to 15 residues. CDR3 nucleotide sequence: TGTGCCAGCAGTCTCGGGACTAGCGGGAGCAATGAGCAGTTCTTC. Translation: CASSLGTSGSNEQFF.

The chain is built from TRBV30 and TRBJ2-3; 8 nucleotides align to TRBD2. CDR3 length equals 15 residues. The germline CDR1 and CDR2 sequences are GTSNPN and SVGIG (reference sequence). Trimming removed 2 bases from V and 1 base from J; junction bases left unmatched: 5. CDR3: CAWSPAGAGTDTQYF. In nucleotides, the CDR3 is TGTGCCTGGAGTCCAGCGGGGGCCGGCACAGATACGCAGTATTTT.

This sequence joins TRBV29-1 and TRBJ2-5, with D tentatively TRBD1 (7 bases). This CDR3 spans 15 amino acids. The V gene lost 3 bases and the J gene lost 5 bases, with 19 bases spanning the gap. Germline values: CDR1 SQVTM, CDR2 ANQGSEA. CDR3 protein: CSVEGGQWIWETQYF. CDR3 in DNA: TGCAGCGTTGAGGGGGGACAGTGGATATGGGAGACCCAGTACTTC. The whole variable domain, filled in from reference TRBV29-1 and TRBJ2-5, reads SAVISQKPSRDICQRGTSLTIQCQVDSQVTMMFWYRQQPGQSLTLIATANQGSEATYESGFVIDKFPISRPNLTFSTLTVSNMSPEDSSIYLCSVEGGQWIWETQYFGPGTRLLVL.

The chain has TRBV11-2 and TRBJ2-5; 9 bases fit TRBD1. The junction had 0 bases not matched to a gene; V was cut back by 3 bases and J by 4 bases. CDR1 is SGHAT, CDR2 FQNNGV, per germline. This CDR3 spans 13 amino acids. The CDR3 DNA sequence: TGTGCCAGCAGCTTGGACAGGGGAGAGACCCAGTACTTC. As protein: CASSLDRGETQYF.

This clone was counted once. The genes are TRBV5-1 and TRBJ2-3, with TRBD2 identical over 7 bases. Germline trimming cut 0 bases from V and 1 base from J; bases unmatched to any gene: 2. The germline V gene encodes CDR1 SGHRS and CDR2 YFSETQ. The CDR3 is 15 residues long. In DNA form, the CDR3 reads TGCGCCAGCAGCTTGGCGGGAGGCGGCACAGATACGCAGTATTTT. This encodes CASSLAGGGTDTQYF.

V gene TRBV28 combines with J gene TRBJ1-2, with D perhaps TRBD1 (6 bases). CDR3 length: 11 amino acids. Between the trimmed V and J ends, which lost 11 bases and 4 bases, there was a span of 11 bases. Germline V gene lookup returns CDR1 MDHEN and CDR2 SYDVKM. CDR3 sequence reads: CAWGGVYGYTF. CDR3 nucleotide sequence: TGTGCCTGGGGGGGCGTCTATGGCTACACCTTC.

A word on this clone: Other DNA variants within this sample encode the same CDR3. CDR3 coding DNA: TGTGCCAGCAGCTTCACAGGGAATCAGCCCCAGCATTTT. Its protein product is CASSFTGNQPQHF. J is TRBJ1-5 and V is TRBV11-2; tentatively, D is TRBD1 (6 bases). V lost 3 bases to trimming and J lost 4 bases, with 7 bases between them. Germline values: CDR1 SGHAT, CDR2 FQNNGV. The CDR3 has 13 residues.

The rearrangement uses TRBV7-2 and TRBJ2-2; 7 bases agree with TRBD1. This CDR3 has 15 residues. The V gene's germline CDR1 is SGHTA and CDR2 FQGNSA. V gave up 5 bases and J gave up 4 bases; unmatched junction bases: 7. In DNA, the CDR3 is TGTGCCAGCAGCACAACAGGGGAGAGCACCGGGGAGCTGTTTTTT. Its protein is CASSTTGESTGELFF.

This rearrangement joins TRBV30 to TRBJ1-1; D is unclear. The V gene's germline CDR1 is GTSNPN and CDR2 SVGIG (reference sequence). The CDR3 is made up of 14 amino acids. The V end was cut by 2 bases, the J end by 3 bases, with 13 bases between. CDR3 DNA: TGTGCCTGGAGTTTGGGGATAGCGGACACTGAAGCTTTCTTT. It translates to CAWSLGIADTEAFF.

This chain connects TRBV30 to TRBJ1-2, with 7 bases that match TRBD1. The CDR3 has 14 amino acids. V was clipped by 4 bases and J by 4 bases; unmatched bases: 9. The germline V gene encodes CDR1 GTSNPN and CDR2 SVGIG (reference sequence). The CDR3 reads CAWNSQGSIYGYTF. Here the CDR3 DNA reads TGTGCCTGGAATTCACAGGGGTCCATCTATGGCTACACCTTC.

The chain joins TRBV30 to TRBJ1-2; D not resolved. From germline, CDR1 is GTSNPN and CDR2 SVGIG (reference sequence). V was cut by 4 bases and J by 8 bases, with 20 bases left in between. The CDR3 extends over 14 amino acids. The CDR3 loop reads CAWKFTRGSWGYTF. The CDR3 coding sequence is TGTGCCTGGAAGTTTACACGCGGCAGTTGGGGCTACACCTTC.

This chain links TRBV28 with TRBJ1-2; 8 nucleotides align to TRBD1. The V segment lost 3 bases and the J segment 7 bases; nucleotides outside the gene matches: 10. The CDR3 contains 15 residues. The germline V gene encodes CDR1 MDHEN and CDR2 SYDVKM. CDR3: CASSLVSGQGGGYTF. The CDR3 bases are TGTGCCAGCAGTTTGGTTTCTGGACAGGGAGGTGGCTACACCTTC.

The chain carries TRBV2 and TRBJ1-5; maybe TRBD1 (6 bases). With 10 bases removed from V and 3 bases from J, the gap between germline ends came to 19 bases. The CDR3 is made up of 15 amino acids. Germline CDR1 and CDR2: SNHLY and FYNNEI. Here the CDR3 DNA reads TGTGCCACCACATCGAGAACAGGGAACAATCAGCCCCAGCATTTT. It specifies CATTSRTGNNQPQHF.